The clone carrying this T cell receptor beta chain has a single count. CDR1 is MDHEN and CDR2 is SYDVKM in the germline V gene. This CDR3 is 15 amino acids long. With 2 bases removed from V and 0 bases from J, the gap between germline ends came to 9 bases. This sample was taken from a study of control samples from healthy donors and cancer patients. Using immunoSEQ multiplex PCR, the repertoire was profiled, and TCRdb retains in-frame clones only, with some absent. Among about 110,000 clones listed, 90% were seen once. The sequence was collected from a human donor in good health. The donor label of this sample is uncertain. Sample: blood. This chain joins TRBV28 and TRBJ2-3; weak D call: TRBD2 (6 bases). CDR3 sequence: CASSLTAGSTDTQYF. The CDR3 DNA reads TGTGCCAGCAGTTTAACGGCGGGGAGCACAGATACGCAGTATTTT.